The 24 T cell receptor beta chains in this list originate from one sample, sequenced in a study of blood T cell repertoires in COVID-19. TCRdb's copy holds only in-frame clones and misses some; the assay was immunoSEQ multiplex PCR. The top ten hold around 9.3% of the sample, which has about 310,000 clones, roughly 89% seen once. Sequencing input: PBMCs or T cells enriched from blood (not recorded which). The receptors here all came from a woman between 18 and 30 years old who had recovered from COVID-19.

This clone was counted a single time. The chain carries TRBV5-1 and TRBJ1-4, with 12 bases aligning to TRBD1. The CDR3 spans 17 residues. Trimming removed 4 bases from V and 7 bases from J; junction bases left unmatched: 11. In germline, CDR1 is SGHRS, CDR2 YFSETQ. CDR3 loop: CASSVGTGGAWGEKLFF. CDR3 DNA sequence: TGCGCCAGCAGCGTCGGGACAGGGGGCGCCTGGGGTGAAAAACTGTTTTTT.

This clone came up once. This chain uses TRBV6-5 with TRBJ2-1; 10 positions match TRBD1. Germline-derived CDR1 and CDR2 are MNHEY and SVGAGI. This CDR3 is 16 amino acids long. The V gene end was trimmed by 0 bases and the J gene end by 3 bases; junction bases not matched to a gene: 2. The CDR3 reads CASSYSGTGDYNEQFF. The CDR3 nucleotides read TGTGCCAGCAGTTACTCTGGGACAGGGGACTACAATGAGCAGTTCTTC.

CDR3 sequence reads: CASSGPGHSNEKLFF. The CDR3 DNA reads TGTGCCAGCAGCGGACCAGGACACAGTAATGAAAAACTGTTTTTT. The J gene is TRBJ1-4, the V gene TRBV7-8, with D possibly matching TRBD1 (5 bases). The germline V and J ends were trimmed by 5 bases and 4 bases, with 14 bases remaining between them. Per germline, CDR1 SGHVS and CDR2 FQNEAQ. This CDR3 is 15 amino acids long.

This clone was seen only once. This chain joins TRBV7-2 and TRBJ2-3; 9 bases align to TRBD2. From germline, CDR1 is SGHTA and CDR2 FQGNSA. V was pared by 1 base and J by 2 bases, with 4 bases of the junction left unmatched. The CDR3 covers 16 residues. CDR3 nucleotides: TGTGCCAGCAGCTTAGGAGCGGGGGGTTACACAGATACGCAGTATTTT. This gives the protein CASSLGAGGYTDTQYF.

The chain is built from TRBV9 and TRBJ2-3; TRBD2 matches at 7 bases. The J segment lost 2 bases and the V segment lost 4 bases, leaving 10 bases of the junction unmatched. The germline gives CDR1 SGDLS, CDR2 YYNGEE. This CDR3 spans 16 amino acids. CDR3 DNA: TGTGCCAGCAGCCCTACTCTAGCGGAATACACAGATACGCAGTATTTT. It is translated as CASSPTLAEYTDTQYF.

This clone has a handful of counts. V gene TRBV2 combines with J gene TRBJ2-5, with TRBD2 matching over 10 bases. Germline CDR1 is SNHLY and CDR2 is FYNNEI. The CDR3 has 15 amino acids. Trimming removed 1 base from V and 5 bases from J; junction bases left unmatched: 4. In DNA, the CDR3 is TGTGCCAGCAGTGAAGAGAGCGGGGGGGCCGAGACCCAGTACTTC. It is translated as CASSEESGGAETQYF.

The chain recombines TRBV24-1 with TRBJ1-1; unclear D gene. V was cut by 10 bases and J by 4 bases, with 12 bases left in between. CDR1 and CDR2 (germline): KGHDR, SFDVKD. The length of the CDR3 is 12 residues. CDR3 region: CATSRTGTEAFF. The CDR3 region has the DNA TGTGCCACAAGCCGAACGGGCACTGAAGCTTTCTTT.

The rearrangement uses TRBV7-3 and TRBJ2-1; a possible D gene is TRBD1 (5 bases). CDR3 length equals 17 residues. The germline V gene encodes CDR1 SGHTA and CDR2 FQGTGA. The ends were cut back, 5 bases at V and 4 bases at J, with 21 bases in the middle. This CDR3 reads CASSLPANRGGYNEQFF. The DNA of the CDR3 is TGTGCCAGCAGCCTGCCAGCGAATAGGGGCGGATACAATGAGCAGTTCTTC.

This rearrangement joins TRBV6-5 to TRBJ1-2; TRBD1 agrees at 8 bases. This CDR3 is built from 14 residues. After removal of 2 bases from V and 2 bases from J, the junction contained 1 base not matched to a gene. The germline V gene encodes CDR1 MNHEY and CDR2 SVGAGI. CDR3 DNA: TGTGCCAGCAGTTACGACAGGGGAAACTATGGCTACACCTTC. Encoded protein: CASSYDRGNYGYTF.

V and J are TRBV11-2 and TRBJ1-5; D gene ambiguous. This CDR3 contains 15 residues. V was shortened by 3 bases and J by 3 bases, with 12 bases between the two germline ends. Germline V CDR1 and CDR2: SGHAT, FQNNGV. CDR3 sequence: CASSLGVSDNQPQHF. As DNA, the CDR3 is TGTGCCAGCAGCTTGGGAGTTTCGGACAATCAGCCCCAGCATTTT. Using reference TRBV11-2 and TRBJ1-5 for the parts outside the CDR3, the full variable domain is EAGVAQSPRYKIIEKRQSVAFWCNPISGHATLYWYQQILGQGPKLLIQFQNNGVVDDSQLPKDRFSAERLKGVDSTLKIQPAKLEDSAVYLCASSLGVSDNQPQHFGDGTRLSIL.

The chain carries TRBV5-5 and TRBJ1-2, with D hard to call. Trimming took off 3 bases at V and 9 bases at J, with 21 bases between the two ends. Germline lookup yields CDR1 SGHKS and CDR2 YYEKEE (reference sequence). The CDR3 has 15 amino acids. For the CDR3, the DNA is TGTGCCAGCAGCTCCACCGACGCGGGATGGGAGAGCTACACCTTC. As protein: CASSSTDAGWESYTF. The variable domain in full, completed from reference TRBV5-5 and TRBJ1-2, reads DAGVTQSPTHLIKTRGQQVTLRCSPISGHKSVSWYQQVLGQGPQFIFQYYEKEERGRGNFPDRFSARQFPNYSSELNVNALLLGDSALYLCASSSTDAGWESYTFGSGTRLTVV.

V is TRBV6-5 and J is TRBJ2-7; the match to TRBD1 covers 8 bases. The CDR3 runs to 15 residues. CDR1 is MNHEY and CDR2 is SVGAGI in the germline V gene. V dropped 6 bases and J dropped 6; count of bases not matched to a gene: 13. CDR3 amino acids: CASSRDRGRWGEQYF. The CDR3, as DNA: TGTGCCAGCAGCCGCGACAGGGGACGGTGGGGCGAGCAGTACTTC.

This sequence joins TRBV7-8 and TRBJ2-1, with TRBD1 as a possible D gene (5 bases). V was cut by 1 base and J by 5 bases, with 12 bases left in between. CDR3 length: 15 amino acids. Per germline, CDR1 SGHVS and CDR2 FQNEAQ. Here the CDR3 reads CASSLDGARHNEQFF. The CDR3 DNA sequence: TGTGCCAGCAGCTTAGATGGGGCTAGACACAATGAGCAGTTCTTC.

This chain joins TRBV6-5 and TRBJ2-3; D gene ambiguous. CDR1 and CDR2 (germline): MNHEY, SVGAGI. Trimming removed 5 bases from V and 5 bases from J, with 5 bases in between. The CDR3 is 11 amino acids. DNA of the CDR3: TGTGCCAGCAGTAAGAGAGATACGCAGTATTTT. It encodes CASSKRDTQYF.

Only a few counts were recorded for this clone. The V gene is TRBV19, the J gene TRBJ2-7; TRBD2 matches 8 bases. There are 17 residues in the CDR3. V lost 2 bases and J lost 2; bases outside the gene matches: 11. Germline CDR1 and CDR2: LNHDA and SQIVND (reference sequence). In nucleotides, the CDR3 is TGTGCCAGTAGTATAACTCACTTATCGGGAGGGACCTACGAGCAGTACTTC. It codes for CASSITHLSGGTYEQYF. Full variable domain (remainder filled in from reference TRBV19 and TRBJ2-7): DGGITQSPKYLFRKEGQNVTLSCEQNLNHDAMYWYRQDPGQGLRLIYYSQIVNDFQKGDIAEGYSVSREKKESFPLTVTSAQKNPTAFYLCASSITHLSGGTYEQYFGPGTRLTVT.

In the case of this clone: The same CDR3 is also encoded by other DNA sequences in this sample. This CDR3 reads CASSLGASGQETQYF. Written as DNA, the CDR3 is TGCGCCAGCAGCTTGGGGGCTAGCGGTCAAGAGACCCAGTACTTC. This sequence joins TRBV5-1 and TRBJ2-5; 7 nucleotides agree with TRBD2. Unmatched junction bases numbered 4, after V lost 0 bases and J lost 2 bases. This CDR3 is built from 15 residues. Per the germline V gene, CDR1 is SGHRS and CDR2 is YFSETQ. Combining the CDR3 with reference TRBV5-1 and TRBJ2-5 gives the whole variable domain KAGVTQTPRYLIKTRGQQVTLSCSPISGHRSVSWYQQTPGQGLQFLFEYFSETQRNKGNFPGRFSGRQFSNSRSEMNVSTLELGDSALYLCASSLGASGQETQYFGPGTRLLVL.

This clone was detected once. The chain has TRBV6-5 and TRBJ2-1, with 10 nucleotides matching TRBD2. CDR3 length: 15 residues. The germline CDR1 and CDR2 sequences are MNHEY and SVGAGI. The trim removed 6 bases at V and 4 bases at J, leaving 6 bases unmatched. The CDR3 DNA sequence: TGTGCCAGCAGACCCGTAGCGGGGGGTTACAATGAGCAGTTCTTC. Translating gives CASRPVAGGYNEQFF.

J is TRBJ2-7 and V is TRBV27; D is ambiguous. Germline values: CDR1 MNHEY, CDR2 SMNVEV (reference sequence). Trimming shortened V by 2 bases and J by 0 bases, and 8 bases separated the two germline ends. This CDR3 has 14 residues. For the CDR3, the DNA is TGTGCCAGCAGTTTAAGCCCCCCCTCCTACGAGCAGTACTTC. Its translation: CASSLSPPSYEQYF.

V usage is TRBV15 and J usage is TRBJ2-6, with D possibly being TRBD1 (6 bases). Germline V CDR1 and CDR2: LNHNV, YYDKDF (reference sequence). V lost 1 base, J lost 5 bases, and 9 bases lay in between. The CDR3 has 15 amino acids. The CDR3 spells CATSRAGVRANVLTF. In DNA form, the CDR3 reads TGTGCCACCAGCAGAGCAGGGGTTCGGGCCAACGTCCTGACTTTC.

The chain is built from TRBV19 and TRBJ2-1; D gene uncertain. The CDR3 is made up of 16 amino acids. Trimming pared 0 bases from V and 2 bases from J, leaving 11 bases between. Germline V gives CDR1 LNHDA, CDR2 SQIVND (reference sequence). The CDR3: CASSIDDSTPYNEQFF. The CDR3 nucleotides are TGTGCCAGTAGTATAGATGACTCGACTCCCTACAATGAGCAGTTCTTC. The full variable domain, with the rest looked up from reference TRBV19 and TRBJ2-1, is DGGITQSPKYLFRKEGQNVTLSCEQNLNHDAMYWYRQDPGQGLRLIYYSQIVNDFQKGDIAEGYSVSREKKESFPLTVTSAQKNPTAFYLCASSIDDSTPYNEQFFGPGTRLTVL.

The chain links TRBV6-5 to TRBJ2-7, with TRBD2 matching 13 bases. J was trimmed by 4 bases and V by 4 bases; bases with no gene match: 4. Germline CDR1 is MNHEY and CDR2 is SVGAGI. CDR3 size: 15 residues. CDR3: CASSSTSGRSYEQYF. Here the CDR3 DNA reads TGTGCCAGCAGTTCGACTAGCGGGAGGTCTTACGAGCAGTACTTC.

V is TRBV27 and J is TRBJ2-1; D remains ambiguous. There are 15 residues in the CDR3. The germline V gene has CDR1 MNHEY and CDR2 SMNVEV (reference sequence). The V end lost 3 bases, the J end lost 3 bases, and 12 bases lay between the germline ends. The CDR3 DNA follows: TGTGCCAGCAGTTTTATTTCGGTCGGCTACAATGAGCAGTTCTTC. It specifies CASSFISVGYNEQFF.

The chain links TRBV10-2 to TRBJ2-7, with 11 bases fitting TRBD2. The CDR3 is made up of 17 amino acids. Per the germline V gene, CDR1 is WSHSY and CDR2 is SAAADI. With V trimmed by 6 bases and J by 2 bases, 12 bases remained unmatched. In DNA form, the CDR3 reads TGCGCCAGCAGAACCGGGACTAGCGGCTCGATTACCTACGAGCAGTACTTC. Its protein product is CASRTGTSGSITYEQYF.

This chain connects TRBV19 to TRBJ2-2, with 9 positions matching TRBD1. The CDR3 runs 17 residues. CDR1 is LNHDA and CDR2 is SQIVND in the germline V gene (reference sequence). The V gene end was trimmed by 5 bases and the J gene end by 3 bases; junction bases not matched to a gene: 10. This CDR3 is CASSADRGRGYTGELFF. CDR3 DNA: TGTGCCAGTAGTGCGGACAGGGGACGGGGTTACACCGGGGAGCTGTTTTTT.